The T cell receptor (beta chain) under discussion was sequenced for a study of blood T cell repertoires in COVID-19. In the study overall: Acute and convalescent COVID-19 samples came from the United States, Italy and Spain. PBMCs, B-cell-depleted T cells, or T cells provided the cDNA or gDNA that made up the material.

In the original processing: It was from reference gene primer amplification that nucleated cell counts were estimated. Clones were read by immunoSEQ multiplex PCR, and TCRdb kept only the in-frame ones, dropping some. V and J calls and clone size are those listed in that table; D and trimming were worked out from the DNA. The sample consists of about 120,000 clones, roughly 79% of them appearing once. Germline V gene data show CDR1 as SGDLS and CDR2 as YYNGEE. V gave up 0 bases and J gave up 4 bases; unmatched junction bases: 11. The CDR3 runs 17 residues. The receptor was isolated from a man in his sixties or seventies with acute or convalescent COVID-19. The J gene is TRBJ1-2, the V gene TRBV9; 8 bases are shared with TRBD1. Sequenced input: peripheral blood. In DNA, the CDR3 is TGTGCCAGCAGCGTAGGATCAGGGGGCATCCACCTCTATGGCTACACCTTC. Its protein is CASSVGSGGIHLYGYTF.